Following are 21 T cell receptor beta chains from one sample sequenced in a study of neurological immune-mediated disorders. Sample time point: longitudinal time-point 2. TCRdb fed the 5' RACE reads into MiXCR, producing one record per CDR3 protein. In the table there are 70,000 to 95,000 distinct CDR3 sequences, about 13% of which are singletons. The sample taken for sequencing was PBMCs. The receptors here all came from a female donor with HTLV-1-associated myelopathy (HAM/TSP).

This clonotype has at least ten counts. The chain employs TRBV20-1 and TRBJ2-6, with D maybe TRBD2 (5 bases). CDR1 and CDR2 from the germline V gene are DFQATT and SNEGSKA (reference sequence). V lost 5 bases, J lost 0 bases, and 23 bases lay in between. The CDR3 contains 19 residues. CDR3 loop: CSAFKAGRGRLSGANVLTF. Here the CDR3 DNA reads TGCAGTGCTTTTAAAGCTGGACGAGGGCGCCTCTCTGGGGCCAACGTCCTGACTTTC.

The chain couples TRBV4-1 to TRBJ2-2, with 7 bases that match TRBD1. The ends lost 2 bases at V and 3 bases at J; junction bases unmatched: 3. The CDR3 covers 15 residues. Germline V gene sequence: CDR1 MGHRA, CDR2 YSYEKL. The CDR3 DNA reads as TGCGCCAGCAGCCAATTACAGGGGTACACCGGGGAGCTGTTTTTT. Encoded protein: CASSQLQGYTGELFF.

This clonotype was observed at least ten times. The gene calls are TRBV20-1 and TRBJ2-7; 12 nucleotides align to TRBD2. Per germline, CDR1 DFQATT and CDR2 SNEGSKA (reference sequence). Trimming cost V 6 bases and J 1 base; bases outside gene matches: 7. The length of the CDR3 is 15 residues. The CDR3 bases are TGCAGTGCGAGTCTAGCGGGGGGGCTTTCCTACGAGCAGTACTTC. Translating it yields CSASLAGGLSYEQYF.

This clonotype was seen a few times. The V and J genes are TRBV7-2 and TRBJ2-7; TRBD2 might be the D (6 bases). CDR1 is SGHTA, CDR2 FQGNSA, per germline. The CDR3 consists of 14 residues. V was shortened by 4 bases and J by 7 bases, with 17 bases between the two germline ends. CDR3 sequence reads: CASSSRGTAVEQYF. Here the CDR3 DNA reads TGTGCCAGCAGCTCCCGGGGGACGGCAGTGGAGCAGTACTTC.

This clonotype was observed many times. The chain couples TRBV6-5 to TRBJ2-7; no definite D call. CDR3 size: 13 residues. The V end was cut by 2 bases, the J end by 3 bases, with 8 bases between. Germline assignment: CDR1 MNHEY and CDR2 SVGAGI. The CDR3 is CASSYRVNYEQYF. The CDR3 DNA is TGTGCCAGCAGTTACCGCGTAAACTACGAGCAGTACTTC.

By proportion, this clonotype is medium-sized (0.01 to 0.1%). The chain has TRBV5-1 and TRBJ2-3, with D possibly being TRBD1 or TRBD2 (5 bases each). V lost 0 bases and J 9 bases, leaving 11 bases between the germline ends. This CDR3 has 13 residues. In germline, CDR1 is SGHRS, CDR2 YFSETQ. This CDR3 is CASSLGGEGTQYF. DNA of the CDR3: TGCGCCAGCAGCTTGGGAGGAGAGGGGACGCAGTATTTT.

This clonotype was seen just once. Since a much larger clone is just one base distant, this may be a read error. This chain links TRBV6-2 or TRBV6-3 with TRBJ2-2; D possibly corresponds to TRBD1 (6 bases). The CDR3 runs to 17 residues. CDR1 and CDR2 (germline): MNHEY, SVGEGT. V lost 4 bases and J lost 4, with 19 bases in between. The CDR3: CASSSPRTVEPTGELFF. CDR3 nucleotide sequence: TGTGCCAGCAGTTCCCCAAGGACAGTGGAACCCACCGGGGAGCTGTTTTTT.

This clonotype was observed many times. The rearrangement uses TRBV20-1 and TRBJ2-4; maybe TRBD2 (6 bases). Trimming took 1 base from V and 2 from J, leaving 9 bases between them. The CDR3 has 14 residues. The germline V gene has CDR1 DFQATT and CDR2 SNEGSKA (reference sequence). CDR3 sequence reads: CSARGGKTKNIQYF. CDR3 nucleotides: TGCAGTGCTAGAGGCGGGAAGACCAAAAACATTCAGTACTTC.

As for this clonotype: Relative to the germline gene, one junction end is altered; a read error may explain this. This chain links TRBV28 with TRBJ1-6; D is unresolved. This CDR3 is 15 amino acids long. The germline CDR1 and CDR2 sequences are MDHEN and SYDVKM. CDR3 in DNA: TGTGCCATCAGTTCGTGGACGGTGAATAATTCACCCCTCCACTTT. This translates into CAISSWTVNNSPLHF.

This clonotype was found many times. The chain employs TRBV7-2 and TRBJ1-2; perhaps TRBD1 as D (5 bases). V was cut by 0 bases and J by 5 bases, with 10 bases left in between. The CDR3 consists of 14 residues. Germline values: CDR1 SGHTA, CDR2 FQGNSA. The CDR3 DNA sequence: TGTGCCAGCAGCTTAGCGGGGGTCGGTTATGGCTACACCTTC. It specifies CASSLAGVGYGYTF.

The CDR3 reads CASSRRQGTYEQYF. The CDR3 coding sequence is TGTGCCAGCAGCCGCCGACAGGGGACCTACGAGCAGTACTTC. The rearrangement links TRBV7-2 to TRBJ2-7, with TRBD1 matching 8 bases. There are 14 residues in the CDR3. CDR1 and CDR2 from the germline V gene are SGHTA and FQGNSA. V lost 5 bases to trimming and J lost 2 bases; unmatched junction nucleotides: 5.

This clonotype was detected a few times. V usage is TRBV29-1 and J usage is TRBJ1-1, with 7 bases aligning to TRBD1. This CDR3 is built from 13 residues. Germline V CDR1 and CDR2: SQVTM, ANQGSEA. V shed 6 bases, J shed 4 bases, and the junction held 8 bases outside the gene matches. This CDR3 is CSVLGGGGTEAFF. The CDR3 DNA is TGCAGCGTGTTAGGGGGCGGCGGCACTGAAGCTTTCTTT.

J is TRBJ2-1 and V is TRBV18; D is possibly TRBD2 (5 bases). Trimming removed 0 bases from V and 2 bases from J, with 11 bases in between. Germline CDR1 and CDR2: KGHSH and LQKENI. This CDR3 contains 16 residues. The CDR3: CASSPPSLGAYNEQFF. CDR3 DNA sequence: TGTGCCAGCTCACCACCTTCCCTGGGAGCCTACAATGAGCAGTTCTTC.

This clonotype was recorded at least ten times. CDR3 protein: CASSLGGLSFKQFF. The CDR3 DNA follows: TGTGCCAGCAGCTTAGGCGGCCTCTCCTTTAAGCAGTTCTTC. The rearrangement uses TRBV11-3 and TRBJ2-1; D gene uncertain. The V and J ends lost 1 base and 11 bases respectively, with 15 bases between them. CDR1 SGHNT and CDR2 YENEEA come from the germline V gene. The CDR3 totals 14 residues.

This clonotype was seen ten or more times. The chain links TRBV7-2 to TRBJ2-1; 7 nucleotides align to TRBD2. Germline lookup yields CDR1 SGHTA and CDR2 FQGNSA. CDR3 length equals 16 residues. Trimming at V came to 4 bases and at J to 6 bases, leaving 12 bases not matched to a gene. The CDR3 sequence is CASSSRRGVSFNEQFF. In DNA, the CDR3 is TGTGCCAGCAGCTCCCGACGGGGGGTAAGCTTCAATGAGCAGTTCTTC.

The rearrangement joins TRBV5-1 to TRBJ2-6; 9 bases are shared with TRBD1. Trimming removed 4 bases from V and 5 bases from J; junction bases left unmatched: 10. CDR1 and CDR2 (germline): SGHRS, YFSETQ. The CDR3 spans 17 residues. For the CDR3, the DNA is TGCGCCAGCAGCCCCGGACAGGGGAGGGCTTGGGCCAACGTCCTGACTTTC. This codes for CASSPGQGRAWANVLTF.

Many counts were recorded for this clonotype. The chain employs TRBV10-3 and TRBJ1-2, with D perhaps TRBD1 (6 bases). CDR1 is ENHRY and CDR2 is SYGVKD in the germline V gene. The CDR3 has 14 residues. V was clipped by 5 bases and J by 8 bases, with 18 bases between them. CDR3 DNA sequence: TGTGCCATCAGTAAAGGGACATCTTTCTACGGCTACACCTTC. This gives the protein CAISKGTSFYGYTF.

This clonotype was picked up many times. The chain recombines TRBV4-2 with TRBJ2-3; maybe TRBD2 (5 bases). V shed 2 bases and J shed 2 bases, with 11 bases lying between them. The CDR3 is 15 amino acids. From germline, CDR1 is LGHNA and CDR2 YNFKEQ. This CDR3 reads CASSQTLAYTDTQYF. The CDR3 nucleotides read TGTGCCAGCAGCCAAACCTTAGCGTACACAGATACGCAGTATTTT.

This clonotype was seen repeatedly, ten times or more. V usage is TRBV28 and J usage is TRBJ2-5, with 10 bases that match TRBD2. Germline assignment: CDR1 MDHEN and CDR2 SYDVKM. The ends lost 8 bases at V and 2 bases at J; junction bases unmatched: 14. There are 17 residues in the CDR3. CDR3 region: CASSSPSGGRGQETQYF. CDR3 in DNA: TGTGCCAGCTCTAGCCCTAGCGGGGGCAGGGGGCAAGAGACCCAGTACTTC. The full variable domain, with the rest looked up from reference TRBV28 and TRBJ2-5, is DVKVTQSSRYLVKRTGEKVFLECVQDMDHENMFWYRQDPGLGLRLIYFSYDVKMKEKGDIPEGYSVSREKKERFSLILESASTNQTSMYLCASSSPSGGRGQETQYFGPGTRLLVL.

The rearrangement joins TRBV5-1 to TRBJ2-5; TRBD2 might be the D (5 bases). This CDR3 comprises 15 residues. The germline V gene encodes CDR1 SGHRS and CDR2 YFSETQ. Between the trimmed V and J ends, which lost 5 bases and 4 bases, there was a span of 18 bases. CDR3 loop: CASSSSGLDGETQYF. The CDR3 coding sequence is TGCGCCAGCAGTAGTTCGGGGTTAGATGGAGAGACCCAGTACTTC.

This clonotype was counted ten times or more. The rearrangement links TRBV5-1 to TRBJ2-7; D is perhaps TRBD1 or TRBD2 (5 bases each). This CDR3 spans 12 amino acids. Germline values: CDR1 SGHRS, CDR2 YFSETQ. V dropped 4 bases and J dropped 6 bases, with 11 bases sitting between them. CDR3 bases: TGCGCCAGCAGCCCCGGGACGGCCGAGCAGTACTTC. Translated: CASSPGTAEQYF.